Listed here are 26 T cell receptor beta chains from one sample, sequenced in a study of PD-1 blockade in classical Hodgkin lymphoma. Each patient relapsed following autologous stem cell transplantation, and prior brentuximab vedotin exposure differed. This table comes from immunoSEQ multiplex PCR, and its TCRdb copy is limited to in-frame clones, with some not included. The sample holds about 14,000 clones, around 83% seen once. The input for sequencing was peripheral blood mononuclear cells (PBMCs), taken at baseline. The receptors stem from a human donor with classical Hodgkin lymphoma.

The chain has TRBV5-1 and TRBJ2-5; a possible D gene is TRBD2 (6 bases). The CDR3 sequence is 14 residues long. Germline V gives CDR1 SGHRS, CDR2 YFSETQ. The germline V and J ends were trimmed by 4 bases and 5 bases, with 15 bases remaining between them. The DNA of the CDR3 is TGCGCCAGCAGCGGAGGGGCGGGGTGGGAGACCCAGTACTTC. Its translation is CASSGGAGWETQYF. The whole variable domain, remainder taken from reference TRBV5-1 and TRBJ2-5, is KAGVTQTPRYLIKTRGQQVTLSCSPISGHRSVSWYQQTPGQGLQFLFEYFSETQRNKGNFPGRFSGRQFSNSRSEMNVSTLELGDSALYLCASSGGAGWETQYFGPGTRLLVL.

This clone was seen a handful of times. The chain couples TRBV4-1 to TRBJ1-1; possibly TRBD1 for D (5 bases). V lost 1 base, J lost 1 base, and 7 bases lay in between. The CDR3 sequence is 14 residues long. CDR1 and CDR2 from the germline V gene are MGHRA and YSYEKL. The CDR3 sequence is CASSQVGGNTEAFF. Here the CDR3 DNA reads TGCGCCAGCAGCCAAGTCGGGGGGAACACTGAAGCTTTCTTT.

As DNA, the CDR3 is TGCAGTGCTAGAGTCGGCAAAGCTTTCTTT. Its protein is CSARVGKAFF. The gene calls are TRBV20-1 and TRBJ1-1; D remains ambiguous. Trimming pared 1 base from V and 9 bases from J, leaving 6 bases between. Germline assignment: CDR1 DFQATT and CDR2 SNEGSKA (reference sequence). The CDR3 consists of 10 residues.

This chain uses TRBV7-9 with TRBJ1-2; D ambiguous. In germline, CDR1 is SEHNR, CDR2 FQNEAQ (reference sequence). There are 12 residues in the CDR3. Trimming shortened V by 7 bases and J by 4 bases, and 10 bases separated the two germline ends. This chain's CDR3 is CASTSSSYGYTF. The CDR3, as DNA: TGTGCCAGCACCTCTTCGTCCTATGGCTACACCTTC.

The CDR3 region is CAISETGTIRGGNEKLFF. The DNA for the CDR3 is TGTGCCATCAGTGAAACCGGGACTATTAGAGGGGGGAATGAAAAACTGTTTTTT. The chain couples TRBV10-3 to TRBJ1-4; a possible D gene is TRBD1 (6 bases). CDR1 is ENHRY, CDR2 SYGVKD, per germline. The length of the CDR3 is 18 residues. Trimming removed 3 bases from V and 5 bases from J, with 22 bases in between.

This chain joins TRBV4-3 and TRBJ2-1; 13 bases are a match to TRBD2. Looked up from germline, CDR1 is LGHNA and CDR2 is YSLEER. Trimming cost V 0 bases and J 12 bases; bases outside gene matches: 5. This CDR3 is built from 15 residues. The CDR3, as DNA: TGCGCCAGCAGCCAAGAGGTGACTAGCGGGGGGCGGCAGTTCTTC. Protein product: CASSQEVTSGGRQFF.

The genes are TRBV2 and TRBJ2-7, with 9 bases matching TRBD2. This CDR3 spans 14 amino acids. From germline, CDR1 is SNHLY and CDR2 FYNNEI. V was clipped by 8 bases and J by 2 bases; unmatched bases: 7. CDR3 in amino acids: CASRLREGPYEQYF. The CDR3 coding sequence is TGTGCCAGCCGCTTGCGGGAGGGCCCCTACGAGCAGTACTTC.

The rearrangement joins TRBV19 to TRBJ1-5; a weak D match, TRBD1 (5 bases). The CDR3 is 12 residues long. V lost 4 bases and J 5 bases, leaving 6 bases between the germline ends. The germline CDR1 and CDR2 sequences are LNHDA and SQIVND (reference sequence). The CDR3 is CASSRGDQPQHF. In DNA form, the CDR3 reads TGTGCCAGTAGTAGGGGGGATCAGCCCCAGCATTTT.

The chain carries TRBV5-4 and TRBJ1-1; the D is unclear. The length of the CDR3 is 13 residues. The ends were cut back, 1 base at V and 7 bases at J, with 11 bases in the middle. Germline values: CDR1 SGHNT, CDR2 YYREEE (reference sequence). The CDR3 sequence: CASSLPGIVEAFF. CDR3 coding DNA: TGTGCCAGCAGCTTGCCCGGGATAGTTGAAGCTTTCTTT. Full variable domain (rest looked up from reference TRBV5-4 and TRBJ1-1): ETGVTQSPTHLIKTRGQQVTLRCSSQSGHNTVSWYQQALGQGPQFIFQYYREEENGRGNFPPRFSGLQFPNYSSELNVNALELDDSALYLCASSLPGIVEAFFGQGTRLTVV.

The genes are TRBV7-8 and TRBJ2-7; TRBD2 aligns across 8 bases. V dropped 4 bases and J dropped 5; count of bases not matched to a gene: 10. CDR3 length: 15 amino acids. The germline gives CDR1 SGHVS, CDR2 FQNEAQ. CDR3 sequence (DNA): TGTGCCAGCAGCTCTTTACCGGGACTAGTAAACGAGCAGTACTTC. It is translated as CASSSLPGLVNEQYF.

The rearrangement uses TRBV19 and TRBJ2-5; no clear D. V was cut by 3 bases and J by 4 bases, with 9 bases left in between. CDR3 length equals 13 residues. Looked up from germline, CDR1 is LNHDA and CDR2 is SQIVND (reference sequence). The CDR3 here is CASSMGRRETQYF. CDR3 bases: TGTGCCAGTAGTATGGGCAGAAGAGAGACCCAGTACTTC.

Written as DNA, the CDR3 is TGTGCCAGTAGGACCTTTTGGGATCAACTTCGCAATCAGCCCCAGCATTTT. This gives the protein CASRTFWDQLRNQPQHF. This chain links TRBV19 with TRBJ1-5; no clear D gene. The CDR3 consists of 17 residues. V lost 6 bases and J 2 bases, leaving 20 bases between the germline ends. Looked up from germline, CDR1 is LNHDA and CDR2 is SQIVND (reference sequence).

Only one count was recorded for this clone. V and J are TRBV6-6 and TRBJ1-1; TRBD1 might be the D (5 bases). This CDR3 is built from 13 residues. Per germline, CDR1 MNHNY and CDR2 SVGAGI (reference sequence). Trimming pared 5 bases from V and 6 bases from J, leaving 13 bases between. The CDR3 sequence is CASSLNRLSEAFF. CDR3 nucleotides: TGTGCCAGCAGTCTCAACAGGTTATCTGAAGCTTTCTTT.

The chain employs TRBV10-3 and TRBJ1-2, with D possibly matching TRBD1 (6 bases). The CDR3 extends over 13 amino acids. From germline, CDR1 is ENHRY and CDR2 SYGVKD. The V gene lost 10 bases and the J gene lost 8 bases, with 20 bases spanning the gap. This chain's CDR3 is CATADGPGEGYTF. The CDR3 nucleotides read TGTGCCACCGCGGACGGTCCAGGGGAGGGCTACACCTTC.

DNA for the CDR3: TGTGCCAGCACTTCCGAGGGCATTGGGACAGGGGGGTTCAACTATGGCTACACCTTC. Protein: CASTSEGIGTGGFNYGYTF. The rearrangement joins TRBV28 to TRBJ1-2; 11 positions agree with TRBD1. Germline lookup yields CDR1 MDHEN and CDR2 SYDVKM. V was pared by 7 bases and J by 2 bases, with 18 bases of the junction left unmatched. The CDR3 runs to 19 residues.

The gene calls are TRBV4-1 and TRBJ2-7; 8 bases are shared with TRBD2. CDR1 MGHRA and CDR2 YSYEKL come from the germline V gene. J was trimmed by 4 bases and V by 3 bases; bases with no gene match: 2. The CDR3 runs 13 residues. The chain's CDR3 is CASSQREDYEQYF. DNA of the CDR3: TGCGCCAGCAGCCAGCGGGAGGATTACGAGCAGTACTTC.

The chain has TRBV2 and TRBJ2-1, with TRBD2 as a possible D gene (5 bases). Germline CDR1 SNHLY, CDR2 FYNNEI. Trimming stripped 2 bases from V and 3 bases from J, with 14 bases between. The CDR3 length is 16 residues. As DNA, the CDR3 is TGTGCCAGCAGTGAATTAACGGGAATAGGCTACAATGAGCAGTTCTTC. It translates to CASSELTGIGYNEQFF.

This sequence joins TRBV7-9 and TRBJ2-7; D may be TRBD1 or TRBD2 (6 bases each). V gave up 4 bases and J gave up 0 bases, with 16 bases separating them. Germline loops: CDR1 SEHNR, CDR2 FQNEAQ (reference sequence). CDR3 size: 16 residues. CDR3 loop: CASSYLGGRTSYEQYF. CDR3 sequence (DNA): TGTGCCAGCAGCTACCTAGGGGGGCGGACCTCCTACGAGCAGTACTTC.

V is TRBV6-1 and J is TRBJ1-1; D remains unclear. This CDR3 has 12 amino acids. V lost 6 bases and J 5 bases, leaving 10 bases between the germline ends. Germline CDR1 MNHNS, CDR2 SASEGT. The CDR3 region has the DNA TGTGCCAGCAGCCTACAGAGTACTGAAGCTTTCTTT. It translates to CASSLQSTEAFF.

The V gene is TRBV19, the J gene TRBJ2-5, with D maybe TRBD2 (6 bases). Looked up from germline, CDR1 is LNHDA and CDR2 is SQIVND (reference sequence). The CDR3 runs to 13 residues. The ends were cut back, 2 bases at V and 5 bases at J, with 9 bases in the middle. CDR3: CASSITSMETQYF. Written as DNA, the CDR3 is TGTGCCAGTAGTATAACTAGCATGGAGACCCAGTACTTC.

The chain is built from TRBV5-6 and TRBJ2-2; 11 bases line up with TRBD1. This CDR3 is 15 amino acids long. The V and J ends lost 1 base and 6 bases, in that order; junction bases with no gene match: 2. Germline V gene lookup returns CDR1 SGHDT and CDR2 YYEEEE. The CDR3 sequence is CASSLPGQGAGELFF. CDR3 DNA: TGTGCCAGCAGCTTGCCGGGACAGGGGGCCGGGGAGCTGTTTTTT. Using reference TRBV5-6 and TRBJ2-2 for the parts outside the CDR3, the full variable domain is DAGVTQSPTHLIKTRGQQVTLRCSPKSGHDTVSWYQQALGQGPQFIFQYYEEEERQRGNFPDRFSGHQFPNYSSELNVNALLLGDSALYLCASSLPGQGAGELFFGEGSRLTVL.

This clone occurred a few times. CDR3 DNA sequence: TGTGCCAGCAGTTGGGGGACTAGCGGGAGGGAGCAGTTCTTC. This translates into CASSWGTSGREQFF. The chain is built from TRBV28 and TRBJ2-1; 15 bases match TRBD2. After removal of 4 bases from V and 10 bases from J, the junction contained 2 bases not matched to a gene. This CDR3 is 14 amino acids long. Germline lookup yields CDR1 MDHEN and CDR2 SYDVKM.

This chain links TRBV7-7 with TRBJ2-5, with unresolved D. This CDR3 spans 16 amino acids. Germline-derived CDR1 and CDR2 are SSHAT and FNYEAQ (reference sequence). CDR3 amino acids: CATTNSPASNQETQYF. The CDR3, as DNA: TGTGCAACCACTAACAGCCCCGCCTCAAACCAAGAGACCCAGTACTTC.

The chain recombines TRBV30 with TRBJ2-7; D is undetermined. There are 12 residues in the CDR3. In germline, CDR1 is GTSNPN, CDR2 SVGIG (reference sequence). Trimming took off 1 base at V and 5 bases at J, with 9 bases between the two ends. Written as DNA, the CDR3 is TGTGCCTGGAGTGAGGTTCAAGACGAGCAGTACTTC. It specifies CAWSEVQDEQYF. Complete variable domain (other parts from reference TRBV30 and TRBJ2-7): SQTIHQWPATLVQPVGSPLSLECTVEGTSNPNLYWYRQAAGRGLQLLFYSVGIGQISSEVPQNLSASRPQDRQFILSSKKLLLSDSGFYLCAWSEVQDEQYFGPGTRLTVT.

This clone was counted once. The chain recombines TRBV7-9 with TRBJ2-2, with TRBD1 identical over 7 bases. The V segment lost 6 bases and the J segment 2 bases; nucleotides outside the gene matches: 9. Germline values: CDR1 SEHNR, CDR2 FQNEAQ (reference sequence). This CDR3 region has 16 residues. CDR3 nucleotides: TGTGCCAGCAGTAAAAGAGGGGGCGACAACACCGGGGAGCTGTTTTTT. Translating it yields CASSKRGGDNTGELFF.

A single count supports this clone. The genes are TRBV6-5 and TRBJ2-1; a possible D gene is TRBD2 (6 bases). From germline, CDR1 is MNHEY and CDR2 SVGAGI. CDR3 length equals 15 residues. V dropped 2 bases and J dropped 3 bases, with 11 bases sitting between them. CDR3 loop: CASSYGGASYNEQFF. In nucleotides, the CDR3 is TGTGCCAGCAGTTACGGCGGGGCCAGCTACAATGAGCAGTTCTTC.